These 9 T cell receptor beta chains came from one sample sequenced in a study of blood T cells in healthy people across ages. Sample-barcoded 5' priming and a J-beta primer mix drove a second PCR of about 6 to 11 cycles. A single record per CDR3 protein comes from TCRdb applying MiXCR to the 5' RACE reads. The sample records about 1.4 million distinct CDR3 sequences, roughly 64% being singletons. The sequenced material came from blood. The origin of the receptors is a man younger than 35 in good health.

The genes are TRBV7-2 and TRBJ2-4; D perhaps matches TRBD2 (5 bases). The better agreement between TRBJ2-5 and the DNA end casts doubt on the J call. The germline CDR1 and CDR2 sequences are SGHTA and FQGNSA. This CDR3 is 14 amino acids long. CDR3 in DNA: TGTGCCAGCGATGCAGGACTCCAGACGGAGACCCAGTACTTC. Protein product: CASDAGLQTETQYF.

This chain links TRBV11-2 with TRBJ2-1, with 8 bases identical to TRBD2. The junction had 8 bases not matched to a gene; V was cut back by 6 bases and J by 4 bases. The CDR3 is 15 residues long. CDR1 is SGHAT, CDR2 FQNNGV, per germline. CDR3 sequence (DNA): TGTGCCAGCAGTCCGGGGCGGGGGGAATACAATGAGCAGTTCTTC. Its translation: CASSPGRGEYNEQFF.

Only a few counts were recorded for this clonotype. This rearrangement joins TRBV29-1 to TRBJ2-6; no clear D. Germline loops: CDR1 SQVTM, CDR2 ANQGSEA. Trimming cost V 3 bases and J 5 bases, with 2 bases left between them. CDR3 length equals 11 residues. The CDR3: CSVDRANVLTF. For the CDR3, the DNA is TGCAGCGTTGACAGGGCCAACGTCCTGACTTTC.

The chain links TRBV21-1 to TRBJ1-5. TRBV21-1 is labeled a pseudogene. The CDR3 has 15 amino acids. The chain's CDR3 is CASSKGGSGNQPQHF. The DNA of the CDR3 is TGTGCCAGCAGCAAAGGAGGGTCCGGCAATCAGCCCCAGCATTTT.

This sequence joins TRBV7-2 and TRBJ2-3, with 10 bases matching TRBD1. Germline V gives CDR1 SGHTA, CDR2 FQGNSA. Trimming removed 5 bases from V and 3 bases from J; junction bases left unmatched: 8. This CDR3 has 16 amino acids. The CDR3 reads CASSPGQGDRTDTQYF. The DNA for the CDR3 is TGTGCCAGCAGCCCCGGACAGGGGGATCGGACAGATACGCAGTATTTT.

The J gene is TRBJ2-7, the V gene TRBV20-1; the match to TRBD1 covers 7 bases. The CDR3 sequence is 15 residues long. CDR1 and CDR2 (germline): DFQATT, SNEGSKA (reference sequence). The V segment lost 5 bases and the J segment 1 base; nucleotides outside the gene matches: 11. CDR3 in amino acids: CSAYTTGLGSYEQYF. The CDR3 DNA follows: TGCAGTGCTTATACGACAGGGCTAGGATCCTACGAGCAGTACTTC.

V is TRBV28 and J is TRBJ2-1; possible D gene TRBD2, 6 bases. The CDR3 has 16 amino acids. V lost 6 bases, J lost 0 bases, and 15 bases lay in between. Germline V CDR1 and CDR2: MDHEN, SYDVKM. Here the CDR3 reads CASSQLASSSYNEQFF. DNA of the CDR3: TGTGCCAGCAGCCAACTAGCTTCGAGCTCCTACAATGAGCAGTTCTTC.

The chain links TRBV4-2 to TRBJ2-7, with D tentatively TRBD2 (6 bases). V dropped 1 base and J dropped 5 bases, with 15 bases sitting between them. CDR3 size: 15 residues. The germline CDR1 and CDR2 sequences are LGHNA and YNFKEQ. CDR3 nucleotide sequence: TGTGCCAGCAGCCAAGGAACGGAGGGCTGGAACGAGCAGTACTTC. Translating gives CASSQGTEGWNEQYF.

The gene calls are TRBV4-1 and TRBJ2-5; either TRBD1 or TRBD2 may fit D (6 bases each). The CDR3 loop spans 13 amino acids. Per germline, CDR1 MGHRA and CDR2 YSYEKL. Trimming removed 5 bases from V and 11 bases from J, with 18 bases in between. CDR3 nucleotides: TGCGCCAGCAGCAACGGAGGGGACAATGAGCAGTACTTC. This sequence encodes CASSNGGDNEQYF.